The 14 T cell receptor beta chains listed next were all sequenced from one sample in a study of blood T cell repertoires in COVID-19. Sequenced by immunoSEQ multiplex PCR; TCRdb stores in-frame clones only, minus some. The sample has 200,000 or so clones; roughly 80% are singletons. The source material was peripheral blood. All receptors derive from a woman aged 25 to 39 with acute or convalescent COVID-19.

Regarding this clone: The same CDR3 can be traced to other DNA sequences in this sample. The chain has TRBV5-4 and TRBJ2-3; 12 bases match TRBD2. The germline gives CDR1 SGHNT, CDR2 YYREEE (reference sequence). This CDR3 has 14 amino acids. Trimming at V came to 4 bases and at J to 5 bases, leaving 2 bases not matched to a gene. CDR3 region: CASSLAGGRDTQYF. The DNA of the CDR3 is TGTGCCAGCAGCCTAGCGGGGGGGCGAGATACGCAGTATTTT.

The genes are TRBV9 and TRBJ1-1; no definite D call. This CDR3 is 13 amino acids long. V lost 2 bases, J lost 2 bases, and 7 bases lay in between. CDR1 is SGDLS and CDR2 is YYNGEE in the germline V gene. The CDR3 DNA reads as TGTGCCAGCAGCGTCAAGCCCAACACTGAAGCTTTCTTT. The encoded protein is CASSVKPNTEAFF. Complete variable domain (other parts from reference TRBV9 and TRBJ1-1): DSGVTQTPKHLITATGQRVTLRCSPRSGDLSVYWYQQSLDQGLQFLIQYYNGEERAKGNILERFSAQQFPDLHSELNLSSLELGDSALYFCASSVKPNTEAFFGQGTRLTVV.

The CDR3 is CASSFKTRGTGELFF. Here the CDR3 DNA reads TGTGCCAGCAGTTTCAAGACTAGGGGAACCGGGGAGCTGTTTTTT. This chain connects TRBV2 to TRBJ2-2; weak D call: TRBD2 (6 bases). This CDR3 spans 15 amino acids. Looked up from germline, CDR1 is SNHLY and CDR2 is FYNNEI. The ends were cut back, 5 bases at V and 5 bases at J, with 15 bases in the middle. Looking up the rest from reference TRBV2 and TRBJ2-2 gives the full variable domain: EPEVTQTPSHQVTQMGQEVILRCVPISNHLYFYWYRQILGQKVEFLVSFYNNEISEKSEIFDDQFSVERPDGSNFTLKIRSTKLEDSAMYFCASSFKTRGTGELFFGEGSRLTVL.

The rearrangement uses TRBV7-9 and TRBJ1-6, with TRBD1 matching 9 bases. Germline CDR1 and CDR2: SEHNR and FQNEAQ (reference sequence). V shed 4 bases, J shed 10 bases, and the junction held 5 bases outside the gene matches. CDR3 length equals 14 residues. The CDR3 sequence: CASSSWTGASPLHF. The CDR3 DNA sequence: TGTGCCAGCAGCTCATGGACAGGGGCCTCACCCCTCCACTTT.

V gene TRBV12-3 or TRBV12-4 combines with J gene TRBJ2-7; possibly TRBD1 for D (6 bases). The CDR3 totals 13 residues. V lost 1 base and J lost 6, with 10 bases in between. DNA of the CDR3: TGTGCCAGCAGTTTAGGGTCAGGGGTCGAGCAGTACTTC. Amino acids: CASSLGSGVEQYF.

This sequence joins TRBV5-1 and TRBJ2-7; the match to TRBD2 covers 8 bases. The CDR3 spans 17 residues. Germline CDR1 reads SGHRS; CDR2 reads YFSETQ. J gave up 3 bases and V 5 bases, and 16 bases lay outside the gene matches. CDR3 sequence reads: CASSWARPGSGVYEQYF. CDR3 nucleotide sequence: TGCGCCAGCAGTTGGGCTCGTCCGGGTAGCGGGGTCTACGAGCAGTACTTC.

The V gene is TRBV19, the J gene TRBJ1-2; no definite D call. V was pared by 6 bases and J by 2 bases, with 16 bases between. The germline V gene encodes CDR1 LNHDA and CDR2 SQIVND (reference sequence). This CDR3 comprises 15 residues. For the CDR3, the DNA is TGTGCCAGTAGCGGGTATAAAGGAGGGAACTATGGCTACACCTTC. Translation gives CASSGYKGGNYGYTF.

V gene TRBV7-9 combines with J gene TRBJ2-1; D not resolved. Trimming left V 5 bases short and J 3 bases short, with 11 bases between. Germline CDR1 is SEHNR and CDR2 is FQNEAQ (reference sequence). This CDR3 contains 14 residues. The CDR3 sequence is CASSLSAGYNEQFF. The DNA for the CDR3 is TGTGCCAGCAGCCTTTCGGCAGGCTACAATGAGCAGTTCTTC.

The V call is TRBV19, the J call TRBJ2-1, with TRBD2 identical over 9 bases. The V and J ends lost 3 bases and 8 bases, in that order; junction bases with no gene match: 5. The CDR3 consists of 14 residues. CDR1 LNHDA and CDR2 SQIVND come from the germline V gene (reference sequence). CDR3 nucleotides: TGTGCCAGTAGTATTGCGGGGGGGCACGATGAGCAGTTCTTC. It yields the protein CASSIAGGHDEQFF.

This chain joins TRBV9 and TRBJ2-7, with D unclear. The CDR3 contains 15 residues. In germline, CDR1 is SGDLS, CDR2 YYNGEE. V was cut by 0 bases and J by 1 base, with 11 bases left in between. The CDR3 nucleotides are TGTGCCAGCAGCGTAGGGGCAGCTTATTCCTACGAGCAGTACTTC. Protein: CASSVGAAYSYEQYF.

The chain couples TRBV5-4 to TRBJ2-5; 15 bases are a match to TRBD2. This CDR3 spans 16 amino acids. From germline, CDR1 is SGHNT and CDR2 YYREEE (reference sequence). Losses at the gene ends were 4 bases for V and 5 bases for J; bases not matched to a gene: 6. The CDR3 loop is CASSRTSGRARETQYF. The DNA of the CDR3 is TGTGCCAGCAGCCGGACTAGCGGGAGGGCCAGGGAGACCCAGTACTTC.

The V call is TRBV13, the J call TRBJ2-5, with 14 bases identical to TRBD2. The CDR3 sequence is 18 residues long. The V and J ends lost 5 bases and 4 bases, in that order; junction bases with no gene match: 12. The V gene's germline CDR1 is PRHDT and CDR2 FYEKMQ (reference sequence). In nucleotides, the CDR3 is TGTGCCAGCAGCCCCGGGACTAGCGGGGGAGCTTCAGGAGAGACCCAGTACTTC. It encodes CASSPGTSGGASGETQYF.

V is TRBV5-4 and J is TRBJ2-5; TRBD2 aligns across 13 bases. After removal of 3 bases from V and 3 bases from J, the junction contained 8 bases not matched to a gene. Germline CDR1 reads SGHNT; CDR2 reads YYREEE (reference sequence). The CDR3 runs 17 residues. The CDR3 DNA reads as TGTGCCAGCAGCTCAACGGGACTAGCGGGGTCCGAAGAGACCCAGTACTTC. Translation gives CASSSTGLAGSEETQYF.

This chain links TRBV27 with TRBJ1-2; 9 positions agree with TRBD1. The V gene's germline CDR1 is MNHEY and CDR2 SMNVEV (reference sequence). The CDR3 runs to 15 residues. The J segment lost 7 bases and the V segment lost 6 bases, leaving 12 bases of the junction unmatched. Written as DNA, the CDR3 is TGTGCCAGCAGACCGCCGGGACAGGGTATCGGTGGCTACACCTTC. It is translated as CASRPPGQGIGGYTF.